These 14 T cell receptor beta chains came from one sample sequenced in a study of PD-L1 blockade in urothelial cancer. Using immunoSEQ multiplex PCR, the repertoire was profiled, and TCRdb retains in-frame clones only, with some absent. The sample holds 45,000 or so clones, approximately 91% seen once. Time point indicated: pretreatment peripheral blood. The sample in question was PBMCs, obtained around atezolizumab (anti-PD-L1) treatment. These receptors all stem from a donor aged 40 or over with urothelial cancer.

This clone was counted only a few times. The CDR3 protein is CASSLGLPGTQYF. Written as DNA, the CDR3 is TGTGCCAGCAGTTTAGGGCTCCCCGGGACCCAGTACTTC. The chain recombines TRBV28 with TRBJ2-5; no clear D gene. CDR1 and CDR2 from the germline V gene are MDHEN and SYDVKM. V was trimmed by 2 bases and J by 7 bases, leaving 11 bases between them. The CDR3 totals 13 residues.

CDR3 region: CASSPGTGTNYEQYF. In nucleotides, the CDR3 is TGTGCCAGCAGCCCCGGGACAGGGACAAACTACGAGCAGTACTTC. The rearrangement links TRBV7-9 to TRBJ2-7, with 9 nucleotides matching TRBD1. The germline V gene has CDR1 SEHNR and CDR2 FQNEAQ (reference sequence). Unmatched junction bases numbered 8, after V lost 5 bases and J lost 3 bases. The CDR3 is 15 amino acids.

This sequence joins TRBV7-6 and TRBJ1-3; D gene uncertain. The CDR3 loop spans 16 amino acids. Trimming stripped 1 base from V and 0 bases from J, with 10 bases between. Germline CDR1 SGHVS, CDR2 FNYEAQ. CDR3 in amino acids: CASSLGTAYSGNTIYF. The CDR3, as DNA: TGTGCCAGCAGCTTAGGTACAGCCTACTCTGGAAACACCATATATTTT.

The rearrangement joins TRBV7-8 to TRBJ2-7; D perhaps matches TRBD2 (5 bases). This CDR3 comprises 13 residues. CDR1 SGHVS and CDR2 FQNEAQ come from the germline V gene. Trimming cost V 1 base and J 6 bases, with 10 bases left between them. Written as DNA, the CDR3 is TGTGCCAGCAGCTTAGTGGAGGTTTCCGAGCAGTACTTC. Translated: CASSLVEVSEQYF.

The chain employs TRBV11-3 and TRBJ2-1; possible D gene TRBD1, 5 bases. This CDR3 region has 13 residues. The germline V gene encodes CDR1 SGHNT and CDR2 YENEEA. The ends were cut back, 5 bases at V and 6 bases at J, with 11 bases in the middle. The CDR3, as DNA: TGTGCCAGCAGCACCCTAGGGGTCAATGAGCAGTTCTTC. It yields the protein CASSTLGVNEQFF.

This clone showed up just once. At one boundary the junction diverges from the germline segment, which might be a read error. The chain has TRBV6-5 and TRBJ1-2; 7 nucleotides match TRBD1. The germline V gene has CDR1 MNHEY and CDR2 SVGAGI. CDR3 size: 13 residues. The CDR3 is CVSSRDSFSGYTF. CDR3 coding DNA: TGTGTCAGCAGTAGGGACAGCTTTTCCGGCTACACCTTC.

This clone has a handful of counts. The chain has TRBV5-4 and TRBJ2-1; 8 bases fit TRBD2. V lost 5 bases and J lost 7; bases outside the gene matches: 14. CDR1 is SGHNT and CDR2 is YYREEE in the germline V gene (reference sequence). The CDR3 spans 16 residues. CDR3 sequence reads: CASRMRWERGSNEQFF. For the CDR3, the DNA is TGTGCCAGCAGGATGAGGTGGGAGCGGGGGTCTAATGAGCAGTTCTTC.

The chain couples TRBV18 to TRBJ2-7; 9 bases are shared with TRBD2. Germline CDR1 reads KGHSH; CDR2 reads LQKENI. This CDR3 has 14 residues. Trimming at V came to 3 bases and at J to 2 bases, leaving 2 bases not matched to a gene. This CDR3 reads CASSPGGGAYEQYF. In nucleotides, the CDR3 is TGTGCCAGCTCACCCGGCGGGGGGGCCTACGAGCAGTACTTC.

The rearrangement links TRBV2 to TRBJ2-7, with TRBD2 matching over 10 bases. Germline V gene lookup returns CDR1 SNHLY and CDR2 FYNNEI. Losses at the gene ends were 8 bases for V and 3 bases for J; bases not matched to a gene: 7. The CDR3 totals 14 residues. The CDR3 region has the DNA TGTGCCAGCTTGTGGACTAGCGGAAACTACGAGCAGTACTTC. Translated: CASLWTSGNYEQYF.

The CDR3 sequence: CASLRGNTGELFF. The CDR3, as DNA: TGCGCCAGCCTTAGAGGAAACACCGGGGAGCTGTTTTTT. The chain employs TRBV5-1 and TRBJ2-2; D is undetermined. This CDR3 has 13 residues. Trimming pared 7 bases from V and 2 bases from J, leaving 9 bases between. Per germline, CDR1 SGHRS and CDR2 YFSETQ.

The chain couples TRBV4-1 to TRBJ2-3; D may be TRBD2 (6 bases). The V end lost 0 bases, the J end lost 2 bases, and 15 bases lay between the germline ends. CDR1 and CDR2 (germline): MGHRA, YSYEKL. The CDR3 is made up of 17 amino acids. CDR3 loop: CASSQDRGTELTDTQYF. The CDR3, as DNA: TGCGCCAGCAGCCAAGATCGCGGGACGGAACTCACAGATACGCAGTATTTT.

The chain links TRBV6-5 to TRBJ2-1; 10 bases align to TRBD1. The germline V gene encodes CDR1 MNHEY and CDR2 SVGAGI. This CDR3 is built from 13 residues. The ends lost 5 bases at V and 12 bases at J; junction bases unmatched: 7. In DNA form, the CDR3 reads TGTGCCAGCAGTAACCCGTGGGACAGGGGGCAGTTCTTC. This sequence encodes CASSNPWDRGQFF.

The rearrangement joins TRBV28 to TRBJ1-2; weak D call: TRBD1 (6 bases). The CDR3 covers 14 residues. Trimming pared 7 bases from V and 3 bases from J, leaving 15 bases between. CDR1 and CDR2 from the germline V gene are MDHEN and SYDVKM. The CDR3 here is CASMRTGGYYGYTF. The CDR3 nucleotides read TGTGCCAGCATGAGAACTGGGGGCTACTATGGCTACACCTTC.

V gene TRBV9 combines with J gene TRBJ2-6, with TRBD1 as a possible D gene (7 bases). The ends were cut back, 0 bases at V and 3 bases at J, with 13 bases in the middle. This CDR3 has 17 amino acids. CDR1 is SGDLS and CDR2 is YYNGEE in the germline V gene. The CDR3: CASSVGAGGGGANVLTF. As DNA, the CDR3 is TGTGCCAGCAGCGTAGGGGCAGGGGGAGGTGGGGCCAACGTCCTGACTTTC.